This entry features one TCR beta chain sequence. No antigen is known for it. Selected positively for CCR7 and CD45RO-negative, naive CD8 cells excluded terminally differentiated effector memory CD45RA+ cells. This sample is part of a study of shared clonotypes between healthy human individuals. General study results and limits: Naive CD4 clonotypes overlapped across several donors at roughly 5.1%.

The CDR3 extends over 13 amino acids. V lost 4 bases to trimming and J lost 8 bases, with 12 bases between them. CDR1 and CDR2 (germline): MGHRA, YSYEKL. In the original processing: ImmunoSEQ yielded junction-only sequences lacking quality scores, so filtering differed. Generated by immunoSEQ multiplex PCR, the TCRdb table keeps only in-frame clones and is missing some. V and J calls plus clone size are reproduced from that table; the DNA served to infer D and trimming. This sample has under 2,000,000 clones; about 95% occur once, and the top ten carry 1% to 1.5%. The receptor was derived from a man younger than 35 in good health. The chain joins TRBV4-1 to TRBJ2-1, with no clear D. The sequenced sample consisted of naive CD8+ T cells sorted from blood. The CDR3 loop reads CASSLLAGHEQFF. CDR3 coding DNA: TGCGCCAGCAGCCTTTTAGCCGGCCATGAGCAGTTCTTC.